This T cell receptor (beta chain) was sequenced in a study of T cells in women clearing cervical HPV infection. Study details: Controls gave blood once infection was undetectable; cases at lesion identification.

This table comes from immunoSEQ multiplex PCR, and its TCRdb copy is limited to in-frame clones, with some not included. This sample's table reports more than 25,000 clones. Germline V lookup: CDR1 GTSNPN, CDR2 SVGIG (reference sequence). The ends were cut back, 7 bases at V and 4 bases at J, with 18 bases in the middle. The CDR3 runs to 14 residues. Findings of the study overall: Combining TCR richness with V gene abundances gave approximately 0.8 AUC.

Of note for this clone: The antigen is undetermined. The sequenced fragment ends 3 residues before the CDR3 boundary, so the rest is inferred from the germline J gene.

This receptor was identified in a woman between 18 and 69 years old with a cervical HPV16 infection that either progressed to CIN3+ or cleared (not recorded which). The sample was blood buffy coat. The chain carries TRBV30 and TRBJ2-3; TRBD2 is a possible D gene (6 bases). The CDR3 protein is CAFTKGLEADTQYF. The DNA read from the CDR3 is TGTGCCTTTACGAAGGGACTCGAAGCAGATACG.